The 18 T cell receptor beta chains below all came from one sample that was sequenced in a study of identical twins (dated by TCRdb to 2016 to 2017). Library preparation used 5' RACE. Sequenced on an Illumina HiSeq 2000. TCRdb handled the public reads itself, with Q25 trimming in fastp and clone calling in MiXCR, and kept productive beta chains. Each CDR3 protein appears once, grouped with its most common genes and DNA. This sample has fewer than 650,000 distinct CDR3 sequences in its table, and about 7.6% of those were observed once. Around 1.6% of the sample goes to the ten largest clones. These sequences were also reported in another study, on yellow fever vaccine responses in identical twins.

The sequenced material came from PBMCs. These receptors all come from a woman aged 18 to 35 in good health.

This clonotype turned up a few times. The chain joins TRBV20-1 to TRBJ2-4; D may be TRBD2 (7 bases). With 1 base removed from V and 3 bases from J, the gap between germline ends came to 22 bases. The CDR3 covers 18 residues. Germline CDR1 reads DFQATT; CDR2 reads SNEGSKA (reference sequence). The CDR3 nucleotides are TGCAGTGCTAGAGCGGGGGGCCTTGCCGCGGGGGTCAAAAACATTCAGTACTTC. It encodes CSARAGGLAAGVKNIQYF.

The chain carries TRBV29-1 and TRBJ1-1; perhaps TRBD1 as D (6 bases). CDR3 size: 13 residues. Per the germline V gene, CDR1 is SQVTM and CDR2 is ANQGSEA. Trimming pared 8 bases from V and 1 base from J, leaving 14 bases between. In DNA form, the CDR3 reads TGCAGCACCCAAGGACAGACGAACACTGAAGCTTTCTTT. Its translation is CSTQGQTNTEAFF.

The chain recombines TRBV20-1 with TRBJ2-7, with 7 bases lining up with TRBD1. The CDR3 sequence is 16 residues long. Germline V lookup: CDR1 DFQATT, CDR2 SNEGSKA (reference sequence). The ends lost 3 bases at V and 0 bases at J; junction bases unmatched: 11. The CDR3 loop reads CSARGHRGQSSYEQYF. Here the CDR3 DNA reads TGCAGTGCTAGGGGCCACCGGGGACAGAGCTCCTACGAGCAGTACTTC.

The rearrangement joins TRBV7-9 to TRBJ1-1; 10 nucleotides align to TRBD1. V trimming: 1 base; J trimming: 5 bases; junction bases outside the gene matches: 7. The CDR3 is 16 residues long. Per the germline V gene, CDR1 is SEHNR and CDR2 is FQNEAQ (reference sequence). CDR3 DNA: TGTGCCAGCAGCTTAGTAGAGGGACAGGGGAGGACTGAAGCTTTCTTT. Amino acid sequence: CASSLVEGQGRTEAFF.

There are a few counts of this clonotype. The chain couples TRBV3-1 to TRBJ1-1, with D maybe TRBD1 (6 bases). V was clipped by 2 bases and J by 2 bases, with 12 bases between them. The CDR3 extends over 15 amino acids. Germline assignment: CDR1 LGHDT and CDR2 YNNKEL (reference sequence). CDR3 sequence reads: CASSQHVGGNTEAFF. CDR3 DNA: TGTGCCAGCAGCCAACATGTGGGGGGCAACACTGAAGCTTTCTTT.

This clonotype has a count of ten or more. The V gene is TRBV6-4, the J gene TRBJ2-1; 10 bases match TRBD2. The V gene end was trimmed by 5 bases and the J gene end by 8 bases; junction bases not matched to a gene: 12. The CDR3 is 16 residues long. Germline V gene lookup returns CDR1 MRHNA and CDR2 SNTAGT. The CDR3, as DNA: TGTGCCAGCAGTCAGCGGGGGGGCCCCACAACGGATGAGCAGTTCTTC. Translated: CASSQRGGPTTDEQFF.

This clonotype was detected ten times or more. The chain couples TRBV7-2 to TRBJ1-2; TRBD1 might be the D (5 bases). Germline CDR1 is SGHTA and CDR2 is FQGNSA. CDR3 length equals 15 residues. V was pared by 2 bases and J by 4 bases, with 14 bases between. In nucleotides, the CDR3 is TGTGCCAGCAGCTTAAGCACAGGCTCCGTCTATGGCTACACCTTC. Amino acids: CASSLSTGSVYGYTF.

This clonotype came up a few times. This rearrangement joins TRBV5-6 to TRBJ2-7, with D possibly TRBD2 on 6 matching bases. V dropped 4 bases and J dropped 2 bases, with 13 bases sitting between them. Looked up from germline, CDR1 is SGHDT and CDR2 is YYEEEE. The CDR3 has 14 amino acids. This CDR3 is CASSPLLAPYEQYV. The DNA for the CDR3 is TGTGCCAGCAGCCCCTTACTAGCTCCCTACGAGCAGTACGTC.

The V gene is TRBV20-1, the J gene TRBJ1-6; D is unclear. Trimming removed 2 bases at V and 3 bases at J, with 5 bases between. The CDR3 contains 13 residues. CDR1 and CDR2 from the germline V gene are DFQATT and SNEGSKA (reference sequence). CDR3 loop: CSARPIYNSPLHF. CDR3 bases: TGCAGTGCTAGACCGATCTATAATTCACCCCTCCACTTT.

This clonotype showed up many times. V and J are TRBV7-6 and TRBJ2-3, with 12 bases lining up with TRBD2. This CDR3 is built from 17 residues. CDR1 and CDR2 from the germline V gene are SGHVS and FNYEAQ. V shed 2 bases and J 5 bases; nucleotides not matched to a gene: 8. The CDR3 here is CASSLYLAGGPKDTQYF. As DNA, the CDR3 is TGTGCCAGCAGCTTATATCTAGCGGGAGGGCCAAAAGATACGCAGTATTTT.

This clonotype was seen repeatedly, ten times or more. The CDR3 is CSVGGGQGIEKLFF. The CDR3 DNA is TGCAGCGTTGGGGGGGGACAGGGGATTGAAAAACTGTTTTTT. V and J are TRBV29-1 and TRBJ1-4; 10 bases map to TRBD1. From germline, CDR1 is SQVTM and CDR2 ANQGSEA. The CDR3 runs to 14 residues. After removal of 4 bases from V and 7 bases from J, the junction contained 6 bases not matched to a gene. The variable domain in full, with the rest retrieved from reference TRBV29-1 and TRBJ1-4, is SAVISQKPSRDICQRGTSLTIQCQVDSQVTMMFWYRQQPGQSLTLIATANQGSEATYESGFVIDKFPISRPNLTFSTLTVSNMSPEDSSIYLCSVGGGQGIEKLFFGSGTQLSVL.

This clonotype appeared a few times. V usage is TRBV5-1 and J usage is TRBJ1-1, with D possibly TRBD1 on 5 matching bases. The germline V and J ends were trimmed by 0 bases and 4 bases, with 13 bases remaining between them. The CDR3 is 15 residues long. Germline-derived CDR1 and CDR2 are SGHRS and YFSETQ. This CDR3 reads CASSLAPGVGTEAFF. Written as DNA, the CDR3 is TGCGCCAGCAGCTTGGCTCCGGGGGTGGGCACTGAAGCTTTCTTT.

This clonotype has at least ten counts. The chain recombines TRBV24-1 with TRBJ2-7; a weak D match, TRBD1 (6 bases). The V gene lost 4 bases and the J gene lost 5 bases, with 14 bases spanning the gap. The CDR3 is made up of 14 amino acids. CDR1 is KGHDR and CDR2 is SFDVKD in the germline V gene. The DNA of the CDR3 is TGTGCCACCAGTGACTCCACGACAGGAGACGAGCAGTACTTC. Its translation: CATSDSTTGDEQYF.

This clonotype occurred many times. This chain joins TRBV5-1 and TRBJ1-1; D is undetermined. The V gene lost 4 bases and the J gene lost 4 bases, with 14 bases spanning the gap. This CDR3 spans 14 amino acids. Germline values: CDR1 SGHRS, CDR2 YFSETQ. This chain's CDR3 is CASSVDTASTEAFF. The CDR3 nucleotides read TGCGCCAGCAGCGTAGACACGGCGAGCACTGAAGCTTTCTTT.

The rearrangement joins TRBV3-1 to TRBJ2-7; 7 positions match TRBD1. There are 15 residues in the CDR3. After removal of 4 bases from V and 5 bases from J, the junction contained 11 bases not matched to a gene. Germline values: CDR1 LGHDT, CDR2 YNNKEL (reference sequence). This CDR3 reads CASSPGQVDEHEQYF. CDR3 DNA: TGTGCCAGCAGCCCCGGACAGGTGGACGAGCACGAGCAGTACTTC.

This clonotype was seen only a few times. The chain combines TRBV7-9 with TRBJ2-7; maybe TRBD2 (6 bases). The ends were cut back, 5 bases at V and 3 bases at J, with 11 bases in the middle. This CDR3 has 13 amino acids. Germline CDR1 and CDR2: SEHNR and FQNEAQ (reference sequence). DNA for the CDR3: TGTGCCAGCAGCCTTCCGGGAGACTACGAGCAGTACTTC. It codes for CASSLPGDYEQYF. Filled out from reference TRBV7-9 and TRBJ2-7, the complete variable domain reads DTGVSQNPRHKITKRGQNVTFRCDPISEHNRLYWYRQTLGQGPEFLTYFQNEAQLEKSRLLSDRFSAERPKGSFSTLEIQRTEQGDSAMYLCASSLPGDYEQYFGPGTRLTVT.

This clonotype was detected only a few times. The V call is TRBV12-3 or TRBV12-4, the J call TRBJ2-3; D is ambiguous. The CDR3 is made up of 14 amino acids. Trimming removed 10 bases at V and 6 bases at J, with 20 bases between. The CDR3: CAISPVHQIDTQYF. DNA of the CDR3: TGTGCCATTTCTCCAGTCCACCAGATCGATACGCAGTATTTT.

This chain connects TRBV12-3 or TRBV12-4 to TRBJ2-5; D may correspond to TRBD1 or TRBD2 (5 bases each). The CDR3 contains 14 residues. V lost 6 bases and J 1 base, leaving 12 bases between the germline ends. CDR3 sequence (DNA): TGTGCCAGCAGAGACGGTGGGGGCCAAGAGACCCAGTACTTC. Its translation: CASRDGGGQETQYF.